These T cell receptor beta chains were read from a single sample in a study of cytomegalovirus exposure and HLA in healthy donors. The data were produced by immunoSEQ multiplex PCR, yet TCRdb's version contains in-frame clones alone and is incomplete. The table has about 74,000 clones, around 70% seen once. The sample comprised PBMCs. Receptors originate from a woman between 40 and 50 years old in good health and CMV-seropositive. Each CDR3 is given with its conserved first and last residue. A D gene is named only where the DNA matches it firmly. Size is stated for part of the rows, as once, few or many counts, or as a class when the clone is expanded.

.	TRBV5-1	.	TRBJ2-5	TGCGCCAGCAGCTTGGCCGAGGGGACCCAGTACTTC	CASSLAEGTQYF
TRBD2	TRBV4-3	.	TRBJ2-1	TGCGCCAGCAGCCAAGATCTCGCGGGGGGGAGCTCCTACAATGAGCAGTTCTTC	CASSQDLAGGSSYNEQFF
TRBD1	TRBV18	few	TRBJ2-7	TGTGCCAGCTCACCGGGACAGCCTACCTACGAGCAGTACTTC	CASSPGQPTYEQYF
.	TRBV30	few	TRBJ1-5	TGTGCCTGGAGTTCCAACCCAGGGTTTGCGAGTCAGCCCCAGCATTTT	CAWSSNPGFASQPQHF
TRBD1	TRBV2	.	TRBJ2-4	TGTGCCAGCAGCGATAGGACAGGGGTAGCCAAAAACATTCAGTACTTC	CASSDRTGVAKNIQYF
.	TRBV25-1	.	TRBJ1-2	TGTGCCAGCACCAGGACTGGTTCCTATGGCTACACCTTC	CASTRTGSYGYTF
.	TRBV19	few	TRBJ1-2	TGTGCCACCGACGGAGGGAGTGGCTACACCTTC	CATDGGSGYTF
TRBD1	TRBV15	.	TRBJ1-4	TGTGCCACCAGCAGAGATGCAGGGGGGATTGAAAAACTGTTTTTT	CATSRDAGGIEKLFF
.	TRBV2	few	TRBJ1-4	TGTGCCAGCAGTGCTCACAGGGCAGCACTGTTTTTT	CASSAHRAALFF
.	TRBV11-2	.	TRBJ2-4	TGTGCCAGCAGCTTGCAACTAGCCAAAAACATTCAGTACTTC	CASSLQLAKNIQYF
TRBD2	TRBV4-1	.	TRBJ2-5	TGCGCCAGCAGCCAAGATTCGGGGGGTGAGGGAGAGACCCAGTACTTC	CASSQDSGGEGETQYF
TRBD1	TRBV9	.	TRBJ2-7	TGTGCCAGCAGCTTGTCCGACAGGGCGGACAGCGAGCAGTACTTC	CASSLSDRADSEQYF
.	TRBV5-6	.	TRBJ1-2	TGTGCCAGCAGCTCCAGTGCCATTGGCTCTAACTATGGCTACACCTTC	CASSSSAIGSNYGYTF
.	TRBV6-1	.	TRBJ1-5	TGTGCCAGCAGTGAAGCGCTTTGGCAGACACAGCATTTT	CASSEALWQTQHF
.	TRBV7-2	.	TRBJ1-2	TGTGCCAGCAGCTTAGGATCGGAGGGAGCTGGCTACACCTTC	CASSLGSEGAGYTF
.	TRBV4-3	.	TRBJ2-5	TGCGCCAGCACCGAACAACACCCCGGGGAGACCCAGTACTTC	CASTEQHPGETQYF
.	TRBV28	few	TRBJ1-1	TGTGCCAGCAGTTTTGAGAGGAAAGCTTTCTTT	CASSFERKAFF
.	TRBV4-2	few	TRBJ1-1	TGTGCCAGCAGCCAAGAAACGAACATGAACACTGAAGCTTTCTTT	CASSQETNMNTEAFF
.	TRBV5-6	few	TRBJ1-5	TGTGCCAGCAGCTTTTTGGCTGCCAATCAGCCCCAGCATTTT	CASSFLAANQPQHF
TRBD1	TRBV6-5	.	TRBJ2-5	TGTGCCAGCAGGGCGACAGGGTACGTTTCCCAGCAGTACTTC	CASRATGYVSQQYF
TRBD1	TRBV10-2	.	TRBJ2-7	TGCGCCAGCACTGACAGGGCCTACGAGCAGTACTTC	CASTDRAYEQYF
TRBD1	TRBV7-2	.	TRBJ2-2	TGTGCCAGCAGCCATAGTCCGGGACAGGCAAACACCGGGGAGCTGTTTTTT	CASSHSPGQANTGELFF
.	TRBV5-8	.	TRBJ2-7	TGTGCCAGCAGCGGCGGACTGGCTCCCTACGAGCAGTACTTC	CASSGGLAPYEQYF
TRBD1	TRBV18	few	TRBJ1-1	TGTGCCAGCTCACGGGACAGGGGCAACACTGAAGCTTTCTTT	CASSRDRGNTEAFF
.	TRBV18	once	TRBJ2-3	TGTGCCAGCTCACCCCCTACGGGGGGCACAGATACGCAGTATTTT	CASSPPTGGTDTQYF
TRBD1	TRBV6-6	many	TRBJ1-2	TGTGCCAGCGGGACAGTGAGTGGCTACACCTTC	CASGTVSGYTF
.	TRBV7-9	.	TRBJ2-2	TGTGCCAGCAGCTCCCAGGGGTGGACCGGGGAGCTGTTTTTT	CASSSQGWTGELFF
.	TRBV7-9	.	TRBJ2-1	TGTGCCAGCAGCTTACGGAAAGGAGGCACTGCGGTATCGAATGAGCAGTTCTTC	CASSLRKGGTAVSNEQFF
TRBD1	TRBV30	.	TRBJ1-2	TGTGCCTGGAGTGAGGGAGGACAGGGGGGGAGTCATGGCTACACCTTC	CAWSEGGQGGSHGYTF
.	TRBV2	.	TRBJ1-1	TGTGCCAGCAACAACCCAGGGATACCCACTGAAGCTTTCTTT	CASNNPGIPTEAFF
TRBD1	TRBV11-2	few	TRBJ1-1	TGTGCCAGCAGCTTAAATCAGGGGGCCCGGGAGGTGGCTTTCTTT	CASSLNQGAREVAFF
.	TRBV7-8	.	TRBJ2-1	TGTGCCAGCAGCTTAGTCGGACTAAGCTCCTACAATGAGCAGTTCTTC	CASSLVGLSSYNEQFF
.	TRBV27	.	TRBJ1-4	TGTGCCAGCAGTTTATATTCTCAGGGTTCCGCAACTAATGAAAAACTGTTTTTT	CASSLYSQGSATNEKLFF
TRBD1	TRBV27	.	TRBJ1-2	TGTGCCAGCAGTAGATTGGACAGGTTCTATGGCTACACCTTC	CASSRLDRFYGYTF
.	TRBV30	.	TRBJ2-1	TGTGCCTGGAGTGGGGCCATTGAGCAGTTCTTC	CAWSGAIEQFF
.	TRBV28	.	TRBJ1-5	TGTGCCAGCGACACCCCGGGGTATAGCAATCAGCCCCAGCATTTT	CASDTPGYSNQPQHF
.	TRBV19	.	TRBJ2-2	TGTGCCAGTAGTTGGAGGGAATCTAGGAACACCGGGGAGCTGTTTTTT	CASSWRESRNTGELFF
.	TRBV5-1	.	TRBJ2-5	TGCGCCAGCAGCCTAAGGACAACTCAAGAGACCCAGTACTTC	CASSLRTTQETQYF
TRBD1	TRBV7-9	.	TRBJ2-4	TGTGCCAGCAGCTTAGGACAGGGAGCCAAAAACATTCAGTACTTC	CASSLGQGAKNIQYF
TRBD1	TRBV30	.	TRBJ1-1	TGTGCCTGGAGTCTGGGAGGGGACAGGGAAGCTTTCTTT	CAWSLGGDREAFF
.	TRBV30	.	TRBJ2-1	TGTGCCTGGACGCAAGGGGGCTCCTACAATGAGCAGTTCTTC	CAWTQGGSYNEQFF
TRBD1	TRBV2	.	TRBJ2-7	TGTGCCAGCAGTGAAGATGGGGGGACAGGGGTTAAAATTAAGTACTTC	CASSEDGGTGVKIKYF
TRBD1	TRBV14	.	TRBJ2-7	TGTGCCAGCAGCTCGGACAGGGCCTACGAGCAGTACTTC	CASSSDRAYEQYF
TRBD1	TRBV6-5	once	TRBJ2-1	TGTGCCAGCAAAAAGACAGGGTTTAATGAGCAGTTCTTC	CASKKTGFNEQFF
.	TRBV2	.	TRBJ2-5	TGTGCCAGCAGCGGGACTTCTAAAGAGACCCAGTACTTC	CASSGTSKETQYF
.	TRBV7-6	.	TRBJ1-2	TGTGCCAGCAGCTTACAAGCGAGCTATGGCTACACCTTC	CASSLQASYGYTF
TRBD1	TRBV6-1	.	TRBJ2-7	TGTGCCAGCAGCGGGGACAGAAACTACGAGCAGTACTTC	CASSGDRNYEQYF
.	TRBV7-6	.	TRBJ2-5	TGTGCCAGCAGCTCCGGGAACAACCAAGAGACCCAGTACTTC	CASSSGNNQETQYF
TRBD1	TRBV6-6	.	TRBJ2-7	TGTGCCAGCATCCAAGGGACAGGGGGCTACGAGCAGTACTTC	CASIQGTGGYEQYF
.	TRBV29-1	.	TRBJ2-7	TGCAGTGTTGGAGAGGGTTCGGGCGAGCAGTACTTC	CSVGEGSGEQYF
.	TRBV4-1	.	TRBJ2-7	TGCGCCAGCAGCCAAGCGGGGCCAGGGGTTATCTACGAGCAGTACTTC	CASSQAGPGVIYEQYF
.	TRBV10-1	.	TRBJ2-3	TGCGCCAGCAGTGAACATCGATACACAGATACGCAGTATTTT	CASSEHRYTDTQYF
TRBD1	TRBV5-1	.	TRBJ1-2	TGCGCCAGCAGATTAAATTTGGGACAGGGTATTAAGGAGGGCTACACCTTC	CASRLNLGQGIKEGYTF
TRBD1	TRBV5-1	.	TRBJ1-4	TGCGCCAGCAGCTTGGCCGGGACAGGGGATGAAAAACTGTTTTTT	CASSLAGTGDEKLFF
TRBD1	TRBV5-1	.	TRBJ2-3	TGCGCCAGCCCCTCTACACCGAGGGGGCGTGTGGCAGATACGCAGTATTTT	CASPSTPRGRVADTQYF
.	TRBV5-1	.	TRBJ1-1	TGCGCCAGCAGCTTGGAACTTGCGAACACTGAAGCTTTCTTT	CASSLELANTEAFF
.	TRBV5-1	.	TRBJ2-5	TGCGCCAGCAGCTTGGGAGGCGCCCAAGAGACCCAGTACTTC	CASSLGGAQETQYF
.	TRBV25-1	.	TRBJ1-1	TGTGCCAGCAGTGGAGGAGAGGTTAGGGCTTTCTTT	CASSGGEVRAFF
.	TRBV30	.	TRBJ1-1	TGTGCCTGGAGGGCACAGCCGAACACTGAAGCTTTCTTT	CAWRAQPNTEAFF